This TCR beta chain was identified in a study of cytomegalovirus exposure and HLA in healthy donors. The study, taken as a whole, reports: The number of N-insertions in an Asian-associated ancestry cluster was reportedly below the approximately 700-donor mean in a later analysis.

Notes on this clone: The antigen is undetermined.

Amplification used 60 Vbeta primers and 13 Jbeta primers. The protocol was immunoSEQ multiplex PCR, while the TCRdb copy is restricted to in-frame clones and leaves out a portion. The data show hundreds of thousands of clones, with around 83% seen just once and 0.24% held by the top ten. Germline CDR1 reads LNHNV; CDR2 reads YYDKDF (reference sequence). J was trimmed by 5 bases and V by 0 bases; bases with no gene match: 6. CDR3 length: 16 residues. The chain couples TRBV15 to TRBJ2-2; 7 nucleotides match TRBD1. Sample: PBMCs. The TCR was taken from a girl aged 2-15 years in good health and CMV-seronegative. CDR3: CATSREAGGRTGELFF. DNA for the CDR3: TGTGCCACCAGCAGAGAGGCAGGGGGAAGGACCGGGGAGCTGTTTTTT.